This TCR beta chain emerged from a study of regulatory T cells in long-lasting Graves disease. Study-level findings and limits: Only a small sample size was used, which may have cut accuracy.

TCR beta libraries were built with iRepertoire HTBI primers and Arm-PCR of CDR3 regions. Authors' processing steps: Identified segments across samples numbered roughly 62 TRBV and about 15 TRBJ. Each CDR3 protein gets one entry after TCRdb re-called the multiplex PCR reads with MiXCR. The V and J calls follow TCRdb's processing rather than the paper's. The sample yields roughly 450,000 distinct CDR3 sequences, around 20% seen once. Germline lookup yields CDR1 SGHRS and CDR2 YFSETQ. V gave up 5 bases and J gave up 7 bases, with 13 bases separating them. The length of the CDR3 is 12 residues. Stated time point: persistent/refractory GD, antithyroid drugs over 5 years with positive TRAb. The authors made the TCR library using RNA they extracted from PBMCs. Blood from the periphery, approximately 9 milliliters in all, was drawn into EDTA tubes. In its sample, this clonotype was seen many times. Its antigen is not identified.

The chain has TRBV5-1 and TRBJ2-7, with D perhaps TRBD2 (5 bases). Sample: peripheral blood mononuclear cells (PBMCs), taken when the disease was refractory, from a patient treated with antithyroid drugs. The TCR comes from a female donor with Graves disease. The CDR3 loop reads CASRADGVEQYF. The CDR3 DNA sequence: TGCGCCAGCAGGGCTGACGGGGTTGAGCAGTACTTC.